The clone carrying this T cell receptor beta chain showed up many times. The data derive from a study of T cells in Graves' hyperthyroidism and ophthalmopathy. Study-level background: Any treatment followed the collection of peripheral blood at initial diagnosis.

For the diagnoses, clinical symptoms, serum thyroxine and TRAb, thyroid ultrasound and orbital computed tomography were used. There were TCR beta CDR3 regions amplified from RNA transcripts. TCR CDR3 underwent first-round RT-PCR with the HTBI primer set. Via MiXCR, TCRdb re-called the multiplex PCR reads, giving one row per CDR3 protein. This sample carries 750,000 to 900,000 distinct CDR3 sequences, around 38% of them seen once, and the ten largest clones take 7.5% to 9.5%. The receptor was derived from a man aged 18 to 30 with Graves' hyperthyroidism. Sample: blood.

The CDR3 protein is CAIRDPMLYEQYF. CDR3 bases: TGTGCTATCCGGGACCCGATGCTTTACGAGCAGTACTTC. V gene TRBV10-3 combines with J gene TRBJ2-7, with D perhaps assigned TRBD1 or TRBD2 (5 bases each). Germline-derived CDR1 and CDR2 are ENHRY and SYGVKD. The CDR3 runs 13 residues.